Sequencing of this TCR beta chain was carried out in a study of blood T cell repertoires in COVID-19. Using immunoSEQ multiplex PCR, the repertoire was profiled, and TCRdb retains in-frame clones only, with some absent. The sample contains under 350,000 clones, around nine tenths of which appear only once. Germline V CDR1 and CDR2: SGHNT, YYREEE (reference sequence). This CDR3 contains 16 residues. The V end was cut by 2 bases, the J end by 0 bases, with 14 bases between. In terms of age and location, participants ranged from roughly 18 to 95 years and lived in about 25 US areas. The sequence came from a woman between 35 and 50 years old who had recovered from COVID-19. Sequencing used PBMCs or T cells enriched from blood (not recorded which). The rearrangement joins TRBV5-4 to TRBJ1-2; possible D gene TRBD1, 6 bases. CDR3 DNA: TGTGCCAGCAGCTTTGGGGGCGCGATCGCTAACTATGGCTACACCTTC. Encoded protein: CASSFGGAIANYGYTF. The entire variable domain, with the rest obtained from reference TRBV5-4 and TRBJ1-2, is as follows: ETGVTQSPTHLIKTRGQQVTLRCSSQSGHNTVSWYQQALGQGPQFIFQYYREEENGRGNFPPRFSGLQFPNYSSELNVNALELDDSALYLCASSFGGAIANYGYTFGSGTRLTVV.